The present TCR beta chain was sequenced within a study of T cell responses to AZD1222 COVID-19 vaccine. This CDR3 is 14 amino acids long. Deletions cut 4 bases from V and 5 bases from J, with 10 bases between. From germline, CDR1 is SGDLS and CDR2 YYNGEE. The table came from immunoSEQ multiplex PCR; TCRdb's copy has only in-frame clones and leaves some out. The data hold more than 70,000 clones, with roughly 87% observed a single time. The chain combines TRBV9 with TRBJ1-6; D possibly corresponds to TRBD1 (6 bases). The sequence was collected from an adult who received the AZD1222 COVID-19 vaccine. Sequencing was performed on peripheral blood, taken 28 days after the second AZD1222 dose. In DNA form, the CDR3 reads TGTGCCAGCAGCCCCCGACAGGATAATTCACCCCTCCACTTT. It specifies CASSPRQDNSPLHF.